The 27 T cell receptor beta chains below come from one sample, sequenced in a study of blood T cell repertoires in COVID-19. Data came from immunoSEQ multiplex PCR; TCRdb stores just in-frame clones and leaves some out. The sample yields approximately 200,000 clones, about 84% seen once. Sample: PBMCs or T cells enriched from blood (not recorded which). The receptors were sampled from a man in his sixties who had recovered from COVID-19.

The chain links TRBV7-9 to TRBJ1-3, with TRBD1 matching over 7 bases. Trimming took 4 bases from V and 3 from J; bases not matched to a gene: 9. This CDR3 region has 16 residues. Germline CDR1 is SEHNR and CDR2 is FQNEAQ (reference sequence). CDR3 protein: CASSSAGQFGGNTIYF. CDR3 nucleotide sequence: TGTGCCAGCAGCTCCGCGGGACAGTTCGGTGGAAACACCATATATTTT.

The genes are TRBV7-2 and TRBJ2-1; 11 nucleotides line up with TRBD1. Germline lookup yields CDR1 SGHTA and CDR2 FQGNSA. With V trimmed by 3 bases and J by 6 bases, 4 bases remained unmatched. There are 15 residues in the CDR3. The CDR3 region is CASSFWGTGGNEQFF. As DNA, the CDR3 is TGTGCCAGCAGCTTTTGGGGGACAGGGGGCAATGAGCAGTTCTTC. Full variable domain (missing parts from reference TRBV7-2 and TRBJ2-1): GAGVSQSPSNKVTEKGKDVELRCDPISGHTALYWYRQSLGQGLEFLIYFQGNSAPDKSGLPSDRFSAERTGGSVSTLTIQRTQQEDSAVYLCASSFWGTGGNEQFFGPGTRLTVL.

CDR3 DNA: TGTGCCAGCAGCGGACCAACTAGCGGGGCGGGCACAGATACGCAGTATTTT. This encodes CASSGPTSGAGTDTQYF. The V call is TRBV5-4, the J call TRBJ2-3; TRBD2 aligns across 10 bases. This CDR3 has 17 residues. The V and J ends lost 4 bases and 1 base, in that order; junction bases with no gene match: 9. From germline, CDR1 is SGHNT and CDR2 YYREEE (reference sequence).

Details on this clone: Other DNA sequences in this sample translate to the same CDR3. This rearrangement joins TRBV2 to TRBJ2-2, with 8 bases lining up with TRBD1. CDR1 is SNHLY and CDR2 is FYNNEI in the germline V gene. There are 13 residues in the CDR3. V dropped 6 bases and J dropped 8; count of bases not matched to a gene: 5. The CDR3 loop is CASSGQGTGELFF. In DNA form, the CDR3 reads TGTGCCAGCAGCGGACAGGGCACTGGGGAGCTGTTTTTT.

V gene TRBV7-9 combines with J gene TRBJ2-5; 15 nucleotides agree with TRBD2. The J segment lost 5 bases and the V segment lost 5 bases, leaving 9 bases of the junction unmatched. This CDR3 contains 17 residues. CDR1 and CDR2 (germline): SEHNR, FQNEAQ (reference sequence). CDR3 in DNA: TGTGCCAGCAGCCCCGGACTAGCGGGGGGGCTCGGGGAGACCCAGTACTTC. As protein: CASSPGLAGGLGETQYF.

J is TRBJ2-4 and V is TRBV11-3; weak D call: TRBD1 (5 bases). CDR1 is SGHNT, CDR2 YENEEA, per germline. The CDR3 is made up of 15 amino acids. Trimming took off 4 bases at V and 0 bases at J, with 10 bases between the two ends. This CDR3 is CASSSDKSAKNIQYF. DNA for the CDR3: TGTGCCAGCAGCTCGGACAAGTCAGCCAAAAACATTCAGTACTTC.

This sequence joins TRBV5-1 and TRBJ1-2; 9 bases map to TRBD1. J lost 8 bases, V lost 6 bases, and 17 bases had no gene match. The CDR3 is made up of 16 amino acids. The V gene's germline CDR1 is SGHRS and CDR2 YFSETQ. This CDR3 is CASKDGQGLVLGGYTF. The CDR3 nucleotides are TGCGCCAGCAAGGACGGACAGGGGCTGGTTTTGGGAGGCTACACCTTC.

The chain has TRBV4-2 and TRBJ1-1; the match to TRBD1 covers 8 bases. Germline trimming cut 4 bases from V and 3 bases from J; bases unmatched to any gene: 7. The CDR3 has 15 residues. Germline V gene lookup returns CDR1 LGHNA and CDR2 YNFKEQ. The CDR3: CASSPETGVYTEAFF. CDR3 sequence (DNA): TGTGCCAGCAGCCCAGAGACAGGGGTCTACACTGAAGCTTTCTTT.

The chain couples TRBV7-9 to TRBJ2-3; 8 bases map to TRBD2. The CDR3 consists of 15 residues. CDR1 is SEHNR and CDR2 is FQNEAQ in the germline V gene (reference sequence). The ends lost 3 bases at V and 0 bases at J; junction bases unmatched: 2. CDR3 sequence: CASSLGLVSTDTQYF. CDR3 sequence (DNA): TGTGCCAGCAGCTTGGGACTAGTAAGCACAGATACGCAGTATTTT.

The chain combines TRBV9 with TRBJ1-3, with D uncertain. There are 17 residues in the CDR3. Trimming removed 0 bases from V and 0 bases from J, with 13 bases in between. Germline CDR1 is SGDLS and CDR2 is YYNGEE. The CDR3 nucleotides are TGTGCCAGCAGCGTAGCCGTCGCCAGTCTCTCTGGAAACACCATATATTTT. This sequence encodes CASSVAVASLSGNTIYF.

V and J are TRBV29-1 and TRBJ2-5; 8 positions match TRBD2. From germline, CDR1 is SQVTM and CDR2 ANQGSEA. The CDR3 is made up of 14 amino acids. The ends lost 0 bases at V and 6 bases at J; junction bases unmatched: 6. CDR3: CSVEEERGRKTQYF. CDR3 sequence (DNA): TGCAGCGTTGAAGAGGAGCGGGGGAGGAAGACCCAGTACTTC.

This chain joins TRBV5-1 and TRBJ2-3; 7 bases map to TRBD2. In germline, CDR1 is SGHRS, CDR2 YFSETQ. Trimming removed 0 bases from V and 0 bases from J; junction bases left unmatched: 4. The CDR3 extends over 16 amino acids. The CDR3: CASSLEGRGSTDTQYF. DNA for the CDR3: TGCGCCAGCAGCTTGGAGGGGAGGGGAAGCACAGATACGCAGTATTTT.

V and J are TRBV4-3 and TRBJ2-7, with 8 bases identical to TRBD1. The CDR3 is made up of 15 amino acids. Trimming removed 1 base from V and 5 bases from J; junction bases left unmatched: 7. CDR1 and CDR2 (germline): LGHNA, YSLEER. The chain's CDR3 is CASSQASGGTDEQYF. The DNA of the CDR3 is TGCGCCAGCAGCCAAGCATCAGGGGGCACCGACGAGCAGTACTTC.

The rearrangement links TRBV4-3 to TRBJ2-3; TRBD2 matches at 8 bases. The germline gives CDR1 LGHNA, CDR2 YSLEER. This CDR3 is built from 17 residues. Trimming at V came to 2 bases and at J to 4 bases, leaving 11 bases not matched to a gene. CDR3 residues: CASSQLPAAGASDTQYF. CDR3 nucleotides: TGCGCCAGCAGCCAATTGCCCGCAGCGGGGGCCTCAGATACGCAGTATTTT.

The CDR3 sequence: CASRERTGGSYEQYF. CDR3 sequence (DNA): TGTGCCAGCAGAGAAAGGACAGGGGGCTCCTACGAGCAGTACTTC. The V call is TRBV5-4, the J call TRBJ2-7; 10 bases are shared with TRBD1. With 5 bases clipped from V and 0 bases from J, the junction kept 5 bases outside the gene matches. The CDR3 has 15 residues. Germline loops: CDR1 SGHNT, CDR2 YYREEE (reference sequence).

The V gene is TRBV19, the J gene TRBJ2-3; TRBD2 matches at 8 bases. CDR3 length: 16 residues. J lost 1 base, V lost 2 bases, and 5 bases had no gene match. Germline V gene lookup returns CDR1 LNHDA and CDR2 SQIVND (reference sequence). CDR3 sequence: CASSIRFSGGTDTQYF. Written as DNA, the CDR3 is TGTGCCAGTAGTATACGGTTTAGCGGGGGCACAGATACGCAGTATTTT.

This chain joins TRBV6-1 and TRBJ1-1; 7 nucleotides align to TRBD1. This CDR3 has 14 residues. Germline trimming cut 6 bases from V and 3 bases from J; bases unmatched to any gene: 7. The germline gives CDR1 MNHNS, CDR2 SASEGT. The CDR3 is CASRDRVGYTEAFF. CDR3 sequence (DNA): TGTGCCAGCAGAGACAGGGTTGGGTACACTGAAGCTTTCTTT.

This clone was observed many times. This chain uses TRBV6-2 or TRBV6-3 with TRBJ1-2, with 10 bases identical to TRBD1. V gave up 6 bases and J gave up 6 bases; unmatched junction bases: 7. CDR3 length: 14 residues. Germline V lookup: CDR1 MNHEY, CDR2 SVGEGT. CDR3 region: CASSPGQGLNGYTF. In nucleotides, the CDR3 is TGTGCCAGCAGCCCGGGACAGGGGTTGAATGGCTACACCTTC.

V is TRBV19 and J is TRBJ2-4; 7 nucleotides match TRBD1. J gave up 0 bases and V 5 bases, and 7 bases lay outside the gene matches. The CDR3 runs 16 residues. CDR1 and CDR2 (germline): LNHDA, SQIVND (reference sequence). The CDR3 loop is CASSPRQGLAKNIQYF. CDR3 nucleotide sequence: TGTGCCAGTAGTCCACGACAGGGTCTAGCCAAAAACATTCAGTACTTC.

The chain employs TRBV11-3 and TRBJ2-5; the match to TRBD1 covers 10 bases. Germline V lookup: CDR1 SGHNT, CDR2 YENEEA. This CDR3 spans 14 amino acids. V trimming: 4 bases; J trimming: 3 bases; junction bases outside the gene matches: 2. The CDR3 coding sequence is TGTGCCAGCAGCTGGGACAGGGGAAAAGAGACCCAGTACTTC. It translates to CASSWDRGKETQYF.

Of note for this clone: Different DNA sequences within this sample yield the same CDR3. This sequence joins TRBV6-1 and TRBJ1-3; tentatively, D is TRBD1 (5 bases). This CDR3 contains 15 residues. From germline, CDR1 is MNHNS and CDR2 SASEGT. With 2 bases removed from V and 0 bases from J, the gap between germline ends came to 8 bases. CDR3 sequence: CASSEQGNSGNTIYF. The CDR3 region has the DNA TGTGCCAGCAGTGAACAGGGCAACTCTGGAAACACCATATATTTT.

The CDR3 DNA follows: TGCGCCAGCAGCCCCCAGGCGCTAGCGGCAACCTACGAGCAGTACTTC. Its translation: CASSPQALAATYEQYF. This sequence joins TRBV5-1 and TRBJ2-7; the match to TRBD2 covers 7 bases. Germline V lookup: CDR1 SGHRS, CDR2 YFSETQ. V was clipped by 4 bases and J by 2 bases; unmatched bases: 12. There are 16 residues in the CDR3.

The chain combines TRBV6-4 with TRBJ1-1, with TRBD1 identical over 7 bases. The CDR3 has 17 residues. Germline V CDR1 and CDR2: MRHNA, SNTAGT. The V gene end was trimmed by 0 bases and the J gene end by 11 bases; junction bases not matched to a gene: 18. The CDR3 nucleotides are TGTGCCAGCAGTGACTCAATGAGAGGGGGCGGGGTGAAGGAGGCTTTCTTT. Its protein is CASSDSMRGGGVKEAFF.

CDR3 nucleotide sequence: TGTGCCAGCTCACCACCGAGACTAGCGGGGGGGCCCCAAGAGACCCAGTACTTC. Its protein is CASSPPRLAGGPQETQYF. The chain employs TRBV18 and TRBJ2-5, with 14 bases matching TRBD2. Germline V CDR1 and CDR2: KGHSH, LQKENI. V was clipped by 0 bases and J by 1 base; unmatched bases: 4. The CDR3 totals 18 residues.

The chain joins TRBV7-9 to TRBJ1-5, with 7 bases aligning to TRBD1. CDR1 is SEHNR, CDR2 FQNEAQ, per germline (reference sequence). This CDR3 region has 17 residues. V dropped 3 bases and J dropped 0; count of bases not matched to a gene: 8. Here the CDR3 reads CASSFSGTADSNQPQHF. The CDR3 coding sequence is TGTGCCAGCAGCTTTTCCGGGACAGCCGATAGCAATCAGCCCCAGCATTTT.

CDR3 coding DNA: TGTGCCAGCAGTGAACTCAGGGGGCTCTACGAGCAGTACTTC. Protein sequence: CASSELRGLYEQYF. The chain carries TRBV6-1 and TRBJ2-7; TRBD1 matches at 8 bases. Trimming cost V 2 bases and J 3 bases; bases outside gene matches: 3. The CDR3 covers 14 residues. Germline V lookup: CDR1 MNHNS, CDR2 SASEGT.

J is TRBJ1-2 and V is TRBV29-1; D remains unclear. The length of the CDR3 is 12 residues. Trimming shortened V by 1 base and J by 4 bases, and 7 bases separated the two germline ends. Germline-derived CDR1 and CDR2 are SQVTM and ANQGSEA. CDR3 nucleotide sequence: TGCAGCGTTGAAGTTTTCTCCTATGGCTACACCTTC. Its protein is CSVEVFSYGYTF.